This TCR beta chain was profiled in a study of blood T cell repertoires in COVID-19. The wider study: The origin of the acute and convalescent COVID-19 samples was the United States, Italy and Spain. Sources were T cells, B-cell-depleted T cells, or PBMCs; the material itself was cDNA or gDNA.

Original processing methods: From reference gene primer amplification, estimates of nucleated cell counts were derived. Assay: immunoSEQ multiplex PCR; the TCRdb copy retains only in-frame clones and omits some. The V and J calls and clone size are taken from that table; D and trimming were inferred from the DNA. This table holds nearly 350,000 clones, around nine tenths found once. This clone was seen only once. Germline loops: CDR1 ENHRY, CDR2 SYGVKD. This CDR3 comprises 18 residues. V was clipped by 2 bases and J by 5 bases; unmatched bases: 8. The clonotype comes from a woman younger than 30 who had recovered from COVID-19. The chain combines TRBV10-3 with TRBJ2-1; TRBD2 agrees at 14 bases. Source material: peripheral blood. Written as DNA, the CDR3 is TGTGCCATCAGTGAGACCCGGACTAGCGGGAGGCCTGACAATGAGCAGTTCTTC. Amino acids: CAISETRTSGRPDNEQFF.